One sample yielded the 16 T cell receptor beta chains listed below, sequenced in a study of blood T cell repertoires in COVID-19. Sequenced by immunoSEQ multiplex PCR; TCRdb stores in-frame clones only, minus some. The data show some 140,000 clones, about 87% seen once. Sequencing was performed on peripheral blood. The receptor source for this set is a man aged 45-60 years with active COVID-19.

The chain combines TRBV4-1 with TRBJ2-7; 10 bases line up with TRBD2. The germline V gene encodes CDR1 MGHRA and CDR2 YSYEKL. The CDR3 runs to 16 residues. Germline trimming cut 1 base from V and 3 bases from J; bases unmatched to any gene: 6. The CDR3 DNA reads TGCGCCAGCAGCCAAGCCCCTCTAGCGGGGGTCTACGAGCAGTACTTC. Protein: CASSQAPLAGVYEQYF.

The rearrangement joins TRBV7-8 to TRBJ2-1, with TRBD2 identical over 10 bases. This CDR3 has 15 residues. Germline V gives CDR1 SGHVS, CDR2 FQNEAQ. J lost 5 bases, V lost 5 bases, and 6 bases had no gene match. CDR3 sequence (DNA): TGTGCCAGCAGCCTCACTAGCGGGGTCCACAATGAGCAGTTCTTC. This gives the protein CASSLTSGVHNEQFF.

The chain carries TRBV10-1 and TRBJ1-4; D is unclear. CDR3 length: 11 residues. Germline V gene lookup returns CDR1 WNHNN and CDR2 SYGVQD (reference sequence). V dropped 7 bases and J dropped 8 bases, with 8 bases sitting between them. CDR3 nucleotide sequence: TGCGCCAGCAAGAACACGGAAAAACTGTTTTTT. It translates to CASKNTEKLFF.

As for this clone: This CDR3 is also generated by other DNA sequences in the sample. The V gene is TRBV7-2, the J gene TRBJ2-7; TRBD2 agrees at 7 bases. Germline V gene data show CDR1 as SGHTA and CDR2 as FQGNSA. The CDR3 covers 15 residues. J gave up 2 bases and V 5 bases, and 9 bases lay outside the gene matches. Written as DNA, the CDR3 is TGTGCCAGCAGCACTACTTTGGGGGGGGCCTACGAGCAGTACTTC. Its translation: CASSTTLGGAYEQYF.

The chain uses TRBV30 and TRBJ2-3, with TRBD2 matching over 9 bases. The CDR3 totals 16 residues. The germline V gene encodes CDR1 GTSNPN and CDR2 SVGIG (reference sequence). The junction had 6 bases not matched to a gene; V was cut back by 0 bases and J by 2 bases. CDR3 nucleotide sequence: TGTGCCTGGAGTGTACGGTCTAGCGGGGACACAGATACGCAGTATTTT. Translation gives CAWSVRSSGDTDTQYF.

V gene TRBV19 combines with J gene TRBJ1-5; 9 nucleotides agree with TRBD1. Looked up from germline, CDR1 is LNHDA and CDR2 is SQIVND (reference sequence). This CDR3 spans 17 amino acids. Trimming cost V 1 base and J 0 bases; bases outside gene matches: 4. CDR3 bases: TGTGCCAGTAGTATAGTACAGGGGGCCTATAGCAATCAGCCCCAGCATTTT. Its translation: CASSIVQGAYSNQPQHF.

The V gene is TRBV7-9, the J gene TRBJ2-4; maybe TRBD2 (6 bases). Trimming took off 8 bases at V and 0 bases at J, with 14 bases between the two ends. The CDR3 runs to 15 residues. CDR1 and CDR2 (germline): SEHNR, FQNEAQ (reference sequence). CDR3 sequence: CASSVGGLAKNIQYF. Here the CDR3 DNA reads TGTGCCAGCTCGGTGGGGGGACTAGCCAAAAACATTCAGTACTTC.

This CDR3 is CAWLDRGWSTEAFF. CDR3 nucleotides: TGTGCCTGGTTAGACAGGGGATGGAGCACTGAAGCTTTCTTT. V is TRBV30 and J is TRBJ1-1, with 8 nucleotides matching TRBD1. Per germline, CDR1 GTSNPN and CDR2 SVGIG (reference sequence). The CDR3 sequence is 14 residues long. V lost 5 bases to trimming and J lost 4 bases; unmatched junction nucleotides: 9.

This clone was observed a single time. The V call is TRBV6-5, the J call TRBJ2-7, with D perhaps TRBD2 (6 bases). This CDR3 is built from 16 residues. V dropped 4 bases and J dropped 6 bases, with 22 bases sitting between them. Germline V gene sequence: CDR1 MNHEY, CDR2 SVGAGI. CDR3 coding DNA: TGTGCCAGCAGTTCCACCCCCCTTGTTGGGGGAGGCGAGCAGTACTTC. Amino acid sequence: CASSSTPLVGGGEQYF.

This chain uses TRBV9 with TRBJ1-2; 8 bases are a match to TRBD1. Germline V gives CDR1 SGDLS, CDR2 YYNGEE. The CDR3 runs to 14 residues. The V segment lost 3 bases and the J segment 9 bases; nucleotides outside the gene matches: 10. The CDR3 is CASSASTGAHRYTF. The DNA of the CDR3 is TGTGCCAGCAGCGCCTCGACAGGGGCCCATCGCTACACCTTC.

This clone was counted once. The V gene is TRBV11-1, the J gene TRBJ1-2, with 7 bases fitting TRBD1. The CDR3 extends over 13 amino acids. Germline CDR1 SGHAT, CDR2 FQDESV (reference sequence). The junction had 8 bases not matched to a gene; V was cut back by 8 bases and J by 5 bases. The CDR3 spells CASAPGQNYGYTF. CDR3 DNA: TGTGCCAGCGCCCCGGGACAGAATTATGGCTACACCTTC.

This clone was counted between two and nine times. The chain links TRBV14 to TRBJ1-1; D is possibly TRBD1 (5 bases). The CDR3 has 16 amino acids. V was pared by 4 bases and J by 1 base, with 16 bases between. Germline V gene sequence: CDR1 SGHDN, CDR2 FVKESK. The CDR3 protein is CASSLRRDFGNTEAFF. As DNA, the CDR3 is TGTGCCAGCAGCCTTAGGCGGGACTTTGGGAACACTGAAGCTTTCTTT.

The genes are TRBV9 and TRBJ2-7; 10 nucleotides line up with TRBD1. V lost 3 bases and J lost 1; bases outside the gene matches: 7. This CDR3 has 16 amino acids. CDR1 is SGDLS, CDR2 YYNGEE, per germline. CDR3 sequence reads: CASSAQPGQGSYEQYF. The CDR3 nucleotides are TGTGCCAGCAGCGCCCAGCCGGGACAGGGGTCCTACGAGCAGTACTTC. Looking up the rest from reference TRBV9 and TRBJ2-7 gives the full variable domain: DSGVTQTPKHLITATGQRVTLRCSPRSGDLSVYWYQQSLDQGLQFLIQYYNGEERAKGNILERFSAQQFPDLHSELNLSSLELGDSALYFCASSAQPGQGSYEQYFGPGTRLTVT.

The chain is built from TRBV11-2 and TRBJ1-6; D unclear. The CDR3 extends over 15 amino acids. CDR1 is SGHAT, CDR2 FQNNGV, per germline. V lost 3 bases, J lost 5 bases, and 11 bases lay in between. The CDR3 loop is CASSFSAGNNSPLHF. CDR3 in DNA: TGTGCCAGCAGCTTCTCAGCAGGAAATAATTCACCCCTCCACTTT.

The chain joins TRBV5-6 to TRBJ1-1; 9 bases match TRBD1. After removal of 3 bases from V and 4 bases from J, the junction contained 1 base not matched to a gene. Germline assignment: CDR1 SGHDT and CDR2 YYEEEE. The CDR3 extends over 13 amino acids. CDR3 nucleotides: TGTGCCAGCAGCTGGGACAGGGTCACTGAAGCTTTCTTT. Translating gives CASSWDRVTEAFF.

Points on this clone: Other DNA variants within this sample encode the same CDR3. The CDR3 is CASSERAGYGYTF. In DNA, the CDR3 is TGTGCCAGCAGTGAAAGGGCAGGGTATGGCTACACCTTC. The chain uses TRBV6-1 and TRBJ1-2; TRBD1 might be the D (5 bases). There are 13 residues in the CDR3. The ends were cut back, 2 bases at V and 5 bases at J, with 9 bases in the middle. CDR1 is MNHNS, CDR2 SASEGT, per germline.